This T cell receptor (beta chain) was identified in a study of CD8+ T cells in alopecia areata. Study results and limitations: Many expanded lesional clones persisted during tofacitinib (in both scalp and blood).

This clone was found a few times. As yet, its antigen is unknown. Treatment specified: oral pan-JAK inhibitor, 5-10 mg twice daily. After isolation, RNA underwent reverse transcription to generate cDNA as the sequencing template. The assay was immunoSEQ multiplex PCR, and TCRdb's table has in-frame clones only and misses some. The profile shows roughly 220,000 clones, more than 30% of them singletons. CDR1 and CDR2 from the germline V gene are LGHNA and YNFKEQ. This CDR3 contains 16 residues. V lost 0 bases and J lost 6, with 14 bases in between. This sequence joins TRBV4-2 and TRBJ1-4; the D gene is possibly TRBD1 (5 bases). The material sequenced was CD4+ T cells sorted from blood, taken between weeks 30 and 35, from a patient treated with tofacitinib. This TCR came from a human donor with alopecia areata. The CDR3 here is CASSQEGSQGDEKLFF. The CDR3 region has the DNA TGTGCCAGCAGCCAAGAGGGAAGCCAGGGAGATGAAAAACTGTTTTTT.